The sequence of this T cell receptor beta chain was determined in a study of T-cell reconstitution after alpha-beta-depleted transplantation in children. Germline trimming cut 5 bases from V and 0 bases from J; bases unmatched to any gene: 19. Germline lookup yields CDR1 SGHVS and CDR2 FQNEAQ. This CDR3 region has 20 residues. Using unique molecular identifiers, the investigators prepared the TCRbeta library. One entry per CDR3 protein, called by TCRdb with MiXCR from the PCR reads. The data show about 230,000 distinct CDR3 sequences, more than 7.5% seen once. This clonotype was counted many times. This clonotype was obtained from a human donor who donated a stem cell graft to a child with SCID. The sequencing used PBMCs from the stem cell graft donor, collected from the stem cell graft. V is TRBV7-8 and J is TRBJ2-3; 8 bases align to TRBD2. The CDR3 sequence: CASSPKFRVSGATSTDTQYF. The CDR3 DNA is TGTGCCAGCAGCCCAAAGTTTCGGGTTAGCGGGGCTACTAGCACAGATACGCAGTATTTT.